One sample yielded the 15 T cell receptor beta chains listed below, sequenced in a study of Ad26.COV2.S vaccination and SARS-CoV-2 variants. Data came from immunoSEQ multiplex PCR; TCRdb stores just in-frame clones and leaves some out. The sample lists about 680,000 clones; around 89% were seen once. Specified treatment: 19 received Ad26.COV2.S at low or high dose, single or two shots; 5 received placebo; per-sample allocation not given. Day 63 after the first vaccine or placebo injection was the time point for sampling. Sample: peripheral blood, taken in a trial of Ad26.COV2.S vaccine versus placebo. These receptors were collected from a person aged 18-65 years who received the Ad26.COV2.S COVID-19 vaccine or a placebo.

The chain couples TRBV19 to TRBJ1-6; TRBD1 might be the D (5 bases). The length of the CDR3 is 14 residues. V lost 8 bases and J 7 bases, leaving 15 bases between the germline ends. Germline CDR1 LNHDA, CDR2 SQIVND (reference sequence). DNA of the CDR3: TGTGCCAGTGGACATCAGGGTGAGAATTCACCCCTCCACTTT. Translated: CASGHQGENSPLHF.

The rearrangement uses TRBV3-1 (or the pseudogene TRBV3-2) and TRBJ2-5, with TRBD1 matching over 7 bases. CDR1 and CDR2 (germline): LGHDT, YNNKEL (reference sequence). The trim removed 1 base at V and 5 bases at J, leaving 7 bases unmatched. CDR3 length: 15 residues. The CDR3 DNA follows: TGTGCCAGCAGCCAAGCTAGGGGGCTTAGGGAGACCCAGTACTTC. Residues: CASSQARGLRETQYF.

The chain recombines TRBV4-2 with TRBJ1-1; a possible D gene is TRBD1 (6 bases). Germline CDR1 reads LGHNA; CDR2 reads YNFKEQ. This CDR3 is 16 amino acids long. The V and J ends lost 1 base and 0 bases respectively, with 12 bases between them. CDR3 in DNA: TGTGCCAGCAGCCAAGCGGGGGGCCCCATGAACACTGAAGCTTTCTTT. Residues: CASSQAGGPMNTEAFF.

The chain joins TRBV25-1 to TRBJ2-1; 9 positions match TRBD1. The germline V gene encodes CDR1 MGHDK and CDR2 SYGVNS. The CDR3 covers 15 residues. Trimming at V came to 6 bases and at J to 6 bases, leaving 9 bases not matched to a gene. For the CDR3, the DNA is TGTGCCAGCAGACCCGGACAGGGGATTATCAATGAGCAGTTCTTC. Translated, it gives CASRPGQGIINEQFF.

The chain combines TRBV6-5 with TRBJ2-3; TRBD2 matches at 7 bases. Germline V CDR1 and CDR2: MNHEY, SVGAGI. This CDR3 is 12 amino acids long. Trimming removed 0 bases from V and 11 bases from J; junction bases left unmatched: 2. CDR3 in amino acids: CASSYSREKQYF. The DNA of the CDR3 is TGTGCCAGCAGTTACTCGCGGGAGAAGCAGTATTTT.

The chain couples TRBV20-1 to TRBJ1-1; 7 nucleotides match TRBD1. Losses at the gene ends were 3 bases for V and 3 bases for J; bases not matched to a gene: 4. This CDR3 spans 13 amino acids. Germline V CDR1 and CDR2: DFQATT, SNEGSKA (reference sequence). DNA for the CDR3: TGCAGTGCTAGTCAGGGGGGGGACACTGAAGCTTTCTTT. Translating it yields CSASQGGDTEAFF.

The rearrangement links TRBV30 to TRBJ2-5; D remains unclear. Deletions cut 0 bases from V and 9 bases from J, with 11 bases between. CDR3 size: 12 residues. Germline CDR1 reads GTSNPN; CDR2 reads SVGIG (reference sequence). In DNA form, the CDR3 reads TGTGCCTGGAGTGTACTCGTTGGGGCCCAGTACTTC. The encoded protein is CAWSVLVGAQYF.

The V gene is TRBV5-8, the J gene TRBJ2-5; TRBD1 agrees at 9 bases. The V and J ends lost 0 bases and 5 bases, in that order; junction bases with no gene match: 11. Germline CDR1 and CDR2: SGHTS and YDEGEE. CDR3 length: 17 residues. CDR3 region: CASSLGGQGGLLETQYF. In DNA form, the CDR3 reads TGTGCCAGCAGCTTGGGGGGACAGGGAGGTTTATTGGAGACCCAGTACTTC.

The chain combines TRBV19 with TRBJ2-1; TRBD1 agrees at 9 bases. V trimming: 9 bases; J trimming: 1 base; junction bases outside the gene matches: 4. Germline V gene lookup returns CDR1 LNHDA and CDR2 SQIVND (reference sequence). This CDR3 region has 14 residues. CDR3 in amino acids: CASRDRASYNEQFF. In DNA form, the CDR3 reads TGTGCCAGCAGGGACAGGGCGTCCTACAATGAGCAGTTCTTC.

This chain connects TRBV7-2 to TRBJ2-5, with 9 bases identical to TRBD2. The V and J ends lost 5 bases and 5 bases, in that order; junction bases with no gene match: 6. Germline V lookup: CDR1 SGHTA, CDR2 FQGNSA. There are 14 residues in the CDR3. CDR3 region: CASSVASGVETQYF. CDR3 coding DNA: TGTGCCAGCAGCGTGGCTAGCGGGGTCGAGACCCAGTACTTC.

The chain employs TRBV27 and TRBJ1-2, with unresolved D. Germline V CDR1 and CDR2: MNHEY, SMNVEV (reference sequence). V was shortened by 8 bases and J by 6 bases, with 16 bases between the two germline ends. The CDR3 loop spans 13 amino acids. The chain's CDR3 is CASSRRQLDGYTF. The CDR3 nucleotides read TGTGCCAGCTCCAGGCGGCAGCTAGATGGCTACACCTTC.

This chain joins TRBV7-9 and TRBJ2-7; D gene unclear. Germline-derived CDR1 and CDR2 are SEHNR and FQNEAQ (reference sequence). CDR3 length equals 12 residues. Trimming removed 5 bases from V and 5 bases from J, with 10 bases in between. The CDR3 sequence is CASSGIGDEQYF. CDR3 sequence (DNA): TGTGCCAGCAGCGGAATCGGCGACGAGCAGTACTTC.

The gene calls are TRBV2 and TRBJ2-1; 10 bases map to TRBD2. Germline loops: CDR1 SNHLY, CDR2 FYNNEI. The junction had 6 bases not matched to a gene; V was cut back by 7 bases and J by 3 bases. CDR3 length: 15 amino acids. This chain's CDR3 is CASKSGLADYNEQFF. In DNA, the CDR3 is TGTGCCAGCAAGTCCGGACTAGCGGACTACAATGAGCAGTTCTTC.

The rearrangement joins TRBV2 to TRBJ1-4; unclear D gene. CDR3 length: 14 amino acids. Germline V gene sequence: CDR1 SNHLY, CDR2 FYNNEI. The V end was cut by 7 bases, the J end by 6 bases, with 15 bases between. The DNA of the CDR3 is TGTGCCAGCAAAAGGGCAAGCACCGATGAAAAACTGTTTTTT. Protein sequence: CASKRASTDEKLFF.

J is TRBJ2-3 and V is TRBV10-3; 9 nucleotides align to TRBD1. The CDR3 extends over 14 amino acids. Germline loops: CDR1 ENHRY, CDR2 SYGVKD. Trimming cost V 8 bases and J 6 bases; bases outside gene matches: 9. The CDR3 nucleotides read TGTGCCATCGTCTCGGACAGGGGAGGGGATACGCAGTATTTT. It translates to CAIVSDRGGDTQYF.